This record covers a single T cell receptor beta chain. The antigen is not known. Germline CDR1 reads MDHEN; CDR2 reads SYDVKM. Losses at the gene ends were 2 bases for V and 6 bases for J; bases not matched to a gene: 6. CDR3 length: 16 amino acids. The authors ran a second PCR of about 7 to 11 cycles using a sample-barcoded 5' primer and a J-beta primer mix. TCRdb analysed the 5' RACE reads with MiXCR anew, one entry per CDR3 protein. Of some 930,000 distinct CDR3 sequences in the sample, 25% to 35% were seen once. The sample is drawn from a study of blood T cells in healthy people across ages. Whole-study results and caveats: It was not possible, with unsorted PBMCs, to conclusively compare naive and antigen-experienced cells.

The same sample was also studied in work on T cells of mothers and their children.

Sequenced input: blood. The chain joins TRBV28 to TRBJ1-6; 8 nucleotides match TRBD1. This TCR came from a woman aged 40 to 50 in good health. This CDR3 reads CASSLQGARVNSPLHF. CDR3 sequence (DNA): TGTGCCAGCAGTTTACAGGGGGCGAGGGTTAATTCACCCCTCCACTTT.